This T cell receptor (beta chain) was identified during a study of cytotoxic CD8 clonotypes in ibrutinib-treated CLL. Background on the study: The patient breakdown showed more than 9 relapsed/refractory and under 16 treatment-naive cases, with under 18 IGHV unmutated. Whole-study results and caveats: Relative to age-matched healthy donors, clonality at baseline was higher, and it tracked circulating CD8+ T-cell counts. Clonality increased at ibrutinib response and stayed stable in sustained remission. At progression, however, it fell back toward baseline.

As for this clone: Antigen unknown.

Method: immunoSEQ multiplex PCR; TCRdb's copy keeps in-frame clones and lacks some. The data hold around 150,000 clones, with 80% observed a single time. J was trimmed by 11 bases and V by 4 bases; bases with no gene match: 10. The CDR3 is made up of 13 amino acids. In germline, CDR1 is SGHRS, CDR2 YFSETQ. Approximately 2 micrograms of genomic DNA came from cryopreserved PBMCs for TCR beta libraries. This receptor was taken from a human donor with chronic lymphocytic leukemia. This chain connects TRBV5-1 to TRBJ1-1; 8 nucleotides align to TRBD1. Source: PBMCs, taken after 36 months of ibrutinib treatment. CDR3 nucleotide sequence: TGCGCCAGCAGCCCGGGACAGGTAGAGAATGCTTTCTTT. Translation: CASSPGQVENAFF.